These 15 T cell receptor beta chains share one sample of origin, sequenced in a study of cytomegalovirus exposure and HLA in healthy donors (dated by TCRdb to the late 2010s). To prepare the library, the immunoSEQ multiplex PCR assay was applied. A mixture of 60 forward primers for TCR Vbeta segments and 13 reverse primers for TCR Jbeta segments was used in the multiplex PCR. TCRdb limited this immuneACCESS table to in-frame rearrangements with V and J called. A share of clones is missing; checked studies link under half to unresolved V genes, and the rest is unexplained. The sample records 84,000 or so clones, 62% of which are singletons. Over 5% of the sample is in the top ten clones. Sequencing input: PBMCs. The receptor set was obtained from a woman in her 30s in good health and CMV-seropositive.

For the CDR3, the DNA is TGTGCCAGCAGTAAGATCAACAGGGGAGGCGACACTGAAGCTTTCTTT. Its protein is CASSKINRGGDTEAFF. V gene TRBV27 combines with J gene TRBJ1-1; 7 bases are shared with TRBD1. The ends lost 5 bases at V and 3 bases at J; junction bases unmatched: 12. The germline V gene has CDR1 MNHEY and CDR2 SMNVEV (reference sequence). The CDR3 sequence is 16 residues long.

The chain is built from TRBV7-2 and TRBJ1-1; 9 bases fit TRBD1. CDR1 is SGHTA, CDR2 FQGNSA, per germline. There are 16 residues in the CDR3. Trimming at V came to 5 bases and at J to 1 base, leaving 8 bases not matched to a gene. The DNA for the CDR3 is TGTGCCAGCAGCATCGCACCGGGACAGGGGAACACTGAAGCTTTCTTT. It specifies CASSIAPGQGNTEAFF.

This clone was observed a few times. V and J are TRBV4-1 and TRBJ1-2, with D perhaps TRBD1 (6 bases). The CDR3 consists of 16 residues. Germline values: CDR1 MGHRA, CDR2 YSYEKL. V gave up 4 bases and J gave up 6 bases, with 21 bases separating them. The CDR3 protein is CASSPALLRDNNGYTF. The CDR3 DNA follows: TGCGCCAGCAGCCCCGCTCTCCTGAGGGACAACAATGGCTACACCTTC.

The CDR3 is CASSPGQGIRAFF. The DNA of the CDR3 is TGTGCCAGCAGTCCCGGACAGGGCATTCGGGCTTTCTTT. The chain employs TRBV6-5 and TRBJ1-1, with TRBD1 matching over 8 bases. Per germline, CDR1 MNHEY and CDR2 SVGAGI. The J segment lost 11 bases and the V segment lost 5 bases, leaving 10 bases of the junction unmatched. The CDR3 sequence is 13 residues long.

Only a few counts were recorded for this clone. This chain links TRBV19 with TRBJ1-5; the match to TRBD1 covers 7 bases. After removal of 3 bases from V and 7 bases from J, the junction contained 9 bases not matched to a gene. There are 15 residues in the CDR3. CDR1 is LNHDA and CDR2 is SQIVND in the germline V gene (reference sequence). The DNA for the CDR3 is TGTGCCAGTAGTATCGCATCAGGGGGGTGGCAGCCCCAGCATTTT. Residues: CASSIASGGWQPQHF.

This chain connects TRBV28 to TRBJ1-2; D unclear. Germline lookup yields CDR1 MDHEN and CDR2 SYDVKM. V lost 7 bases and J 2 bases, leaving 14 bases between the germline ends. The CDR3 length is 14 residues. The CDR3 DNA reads TGTGCCAGCACCACTACGACGGGGAACTATGGCTACACCTTC. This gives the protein CASTTTTGNYGYTF.

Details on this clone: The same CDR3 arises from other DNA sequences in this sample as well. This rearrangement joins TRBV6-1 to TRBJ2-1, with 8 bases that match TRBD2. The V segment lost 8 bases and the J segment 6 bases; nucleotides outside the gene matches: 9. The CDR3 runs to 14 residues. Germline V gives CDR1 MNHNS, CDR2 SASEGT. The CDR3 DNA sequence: TGTGCCAGCTCCCGGACTAGCATGTTCAATGAGCAGTTCTTC. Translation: CASSRTSMFNEQFF.

CDR3 DNA: TGCGCCAGCAGCTTGGGGCGATCTGGGGCAGAGACCCAGTACTTC. Translated, it gives CASSLGRSGAETQYF. The rearrangement links TRBV5-1 to TRBJ2-5, with a possible D match to TRBD1 (5 bases). The CDR3 is 15 residues long. Looked up from germline, CDR1 is SGHRS and CDR2 is YFSETQ. V gave up 0 bases and J gave up 4 bases, with 13 bases separating them.

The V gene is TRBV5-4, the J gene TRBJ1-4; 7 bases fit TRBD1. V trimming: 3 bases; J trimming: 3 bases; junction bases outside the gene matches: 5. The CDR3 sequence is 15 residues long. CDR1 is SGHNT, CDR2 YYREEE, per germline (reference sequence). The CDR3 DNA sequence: TGTGCCAGCAGCTCCACAGGGGAGGCTAATGAAAAACTGTTTTTT. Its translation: CASSSTGEANEKLFF.

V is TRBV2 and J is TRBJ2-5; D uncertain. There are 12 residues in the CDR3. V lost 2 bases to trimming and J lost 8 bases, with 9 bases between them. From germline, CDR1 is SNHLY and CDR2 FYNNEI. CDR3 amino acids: CASSENTLTQYF. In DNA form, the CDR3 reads TGTGCCAGCAGTGAAAATACCCTAACCCAGTACTTC.

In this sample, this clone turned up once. The CDR3 DNA follows: TGTGCCAGCAGCGCCGGGACAGGGGACTATGGCTACACCTTC. This translates into CASSAGTGDYGYTF. The J gene is TRBJ1-2, the V gene TRBV9; 10 bases are shared with TRBD1. V dropped 3 bases and J dropped 3; count of bases not matched to a gene: 2. CDR3 length: 14 residues. Germline V gene sequence: CDR1 SGDLS, CDR2 YYNGEE.

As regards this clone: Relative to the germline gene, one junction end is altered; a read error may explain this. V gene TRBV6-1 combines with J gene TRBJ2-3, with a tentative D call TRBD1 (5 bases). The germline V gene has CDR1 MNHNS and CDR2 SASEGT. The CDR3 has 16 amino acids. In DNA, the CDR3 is TGTGCCAGCAGTGGGACACTATCCCAGAGCATAGATACGCAGTATTTT. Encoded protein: CASSGTLSQSIDTQYF.

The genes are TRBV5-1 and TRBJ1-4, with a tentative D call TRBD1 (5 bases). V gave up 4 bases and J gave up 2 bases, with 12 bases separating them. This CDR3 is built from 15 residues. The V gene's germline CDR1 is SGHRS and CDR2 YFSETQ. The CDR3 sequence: CASSVGGVTNEKLFF. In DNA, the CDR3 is TGCGCCAGCAGCGTTGGGGGGGTCACTAATGAAAAACTGTTTTTT. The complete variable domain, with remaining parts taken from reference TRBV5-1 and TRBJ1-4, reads KAGVTQTPRYLIKTRGQQVTLSCSPISGHRSVSWYQQTPGQGLQFLFEYFSETQRNKGNFPGRFSGRQFSNSRSEMNVSTLELGDSALYLCASSVGGVTNEKLFFGSGTQLSVL.

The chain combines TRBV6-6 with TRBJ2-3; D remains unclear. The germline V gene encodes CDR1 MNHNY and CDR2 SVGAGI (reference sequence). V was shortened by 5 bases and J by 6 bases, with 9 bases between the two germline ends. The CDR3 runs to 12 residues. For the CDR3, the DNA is TGTGCCAGCAGTCCCCCGTCGGATACGCAGTATTTT. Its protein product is CASSPPSDTQYF.

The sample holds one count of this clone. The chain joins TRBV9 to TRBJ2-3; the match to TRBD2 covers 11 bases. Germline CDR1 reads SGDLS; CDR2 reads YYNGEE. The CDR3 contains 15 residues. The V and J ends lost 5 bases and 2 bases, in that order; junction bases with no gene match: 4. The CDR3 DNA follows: TGTGCCAGCAGTCGGACTAGCGGGTACACAGATACGCAGTATTTT. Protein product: CASSRTSGYTDTQYF.